The source of this T cell receptor beta chain is a study of PD-L1 blockade in urothelial cancer. On the study more broadly: Patients went on atezolizumab in the mid-2010s, receiving 1,200 mg intravenously every 3 weeks. Analyzed time points were 3 weeks (second dose) and 6 weeks after therapy began. Study observations and caveats: Tumor-associated clones in blood expanded more at 3 weeks in durable-benefit patients.

For this clone: Its antigen is still unknown.

The time point denotes: pretreatment peripheral blood. The CDR3 loop spans 11 amino acids. Trimming left V 5 bases short and J 7 bases short, with 9 bases between. Germline-derived CDR1 and CDR2 are SEHNR and FQNEAQ (reference sequence). The repertoire was sequenced with immunoSEQ multiplex PCR; TCRdb's copy has only in-frame clones and lacks some. Here the sample spans about 85,000 clones, more than 75% being singletons. The genes are TRBV7-9 and TRBJ2-7; D is undetermined. The sequence was obtained from a man aged 60 to 69 with urothelial cancer. The sequencing used PBMCs, collected around atezolizumab (anti-PD-L1) treatment. The CDR3 sequence: CASSPAREQYF. In nucleotides, the CDR3 is TGTGCCAGCAGCCCGGCCAGGGAGCAGTACTTC.